This TCR beta chain emerged from a study of shared clonotypes between healthy human individuals. Produced via immunoSEQ multiplex PCR; TCRdb's table is partial and in-frame only. The data contain approximately 100,000 clones, 55% to 70% of them singletons. Study results and limitations: Clonotype sharing among the donors was expected to vary with sequencing depth.

Germline V gene data show CDR1 as LNHNV and CDR2 as YYDKDF (reference sequence). V lost 7 bases to trimming and J lost 7 bases, with 20 bases between them. The length of the CDR3 is 15 residues. In regard to this clone: As yet, its antigen is unknown.

Participating donors were healthy, HIV-negative adults free of recent acute infections or vaccinations. The source material was memory CD8+ T cells sorted from blood. Subset given: CD45RO+ cells pooled with CCR7-negative TemRA cells. The sequence was obtained from a woman under 40 in good health. This sequence joins TRBV15 and TRBJ2-1; the D gene is possibly TRBD1 (6 bases). The CDR3 loop is CATKAAGAPSNEQFF. The CDR3 coding sequence is TGTGCCACCAAGGCGGCAGGGGCCCCCTCAAATGAGCAGTTCTTC.